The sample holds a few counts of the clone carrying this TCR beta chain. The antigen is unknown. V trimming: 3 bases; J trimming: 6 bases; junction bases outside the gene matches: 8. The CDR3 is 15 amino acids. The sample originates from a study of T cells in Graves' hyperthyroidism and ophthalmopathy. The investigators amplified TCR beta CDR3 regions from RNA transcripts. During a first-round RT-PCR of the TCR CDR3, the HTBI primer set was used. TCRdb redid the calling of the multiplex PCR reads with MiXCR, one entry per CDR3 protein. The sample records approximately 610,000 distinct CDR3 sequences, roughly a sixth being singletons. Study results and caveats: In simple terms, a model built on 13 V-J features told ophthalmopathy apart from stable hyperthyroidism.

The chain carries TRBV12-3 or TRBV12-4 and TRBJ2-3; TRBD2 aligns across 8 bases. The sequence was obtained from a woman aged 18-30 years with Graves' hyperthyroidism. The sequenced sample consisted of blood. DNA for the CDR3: TGTGCCAGCAGTTTCGGGGGGGGGCTCCGGGATACGCAGTATTTT. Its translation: CASSFGGGLRDTQYF.